Below, 27 T cell receptor beta chains from the same sample are listed, as sequenced in a study of human T cells and chemical hapten exposure. TCRdb itself ran the RACE reads through MiXCR, one entry per CDR3 protein. The table has just under 35,000 distinct CDR3 sequences, over 9% seen once. Time point denoted: pre-sensitization, week 0. As to treatment: therapeutic diphenylcyclopropenone sensitization with weekly scalp DPC. Total RNA was isolated from unfractionated whole blood. The sample was whole blood, taken in connection with sensitization to the hapten diphenylcyclopropenone (DPC). Receptors were obtained from a man between 50 and 59 years old with alopecia areata. Some clones in this sample may be carry-over from other donors' samples.

V and J are TRBV28 and TRBJ2-7; D not resolved. This CDR3 has 14 residues. Germline V lookup: CDR1 MDHEN, CDR2 SYDVKM. V was trimmed by 6 bases and J by 2 bases, leaving 14 bases between them. CDR3 region: CASSLHQRPYEQYF. The CDR3 bases are TGTGCCAGCAGCCTACATCAGCGTCCCTACGAGCAGTACTTC.

This clonotype has at least ten counts. This chain uses TRBV7-2 with TRBJ1-2; D perhaps matches TRBD1 (5 bases). Looked up from germline, CDR1 is SGHTA and CDR2 is FQGNSA. V dropped 3 bases and J dropped 0 bases, with 11 bases sitting between them. CDR3 length equals 15 residues. This chain's CDR3 is CASSLTATSNYGYTF. The CDR3 DNA reads TGTGCCAGCAGCTTGACAGCTACCTCTAACTATGGCTACACCTTC. Full variable domain (outside the CDR3, taken from reference TRBV7-2 and TRBJ1-2): GAGVSQSPSNKVTEKGKDVELRCDPISGHTALYWYRQSLGQGLEFLIYFQGNSAPDKSGLPSDRFSAERTGGSVSTLTIQRTQQEDSAVYLCASSLTATSNYGYTFGSGTRLTVV.

This clonotype was detected many times. The V call is TRBV21-1, the J call TRBJ2-1; the DNA was not used to check the table's D call, TRBD2. TRBV21-1 represents a pseudogene. The CDR3 is made up of 16 amino acids. The CDR3 DNA sequence: TGTGCCAGCAGCAACCCCCCCGGGACTAGCGAAAATGAGCAGTTCTTC. Its translation: CASSNPPGTSENEQFF.

This clonotype has ten or more counts. The rearrangement links TRBV4-1 to TRBJ1-4; D remains unclear. The CDR3 length is 14 residues. Germline CDR1 is MGHRA and CDR2 is YSYEKL. Trimming stripped 0 bases from V and 8 bases from J, with 10 bases between. The CDR3 is CASSQDEAAEKLFF. As DNA, the CDR3 is TGCGCCAGCAGCCAAGACGAGGCGGCCGAAAAACTGTTTTTT.

The chain has TRBV10-3 and TRBJ2-2; D not certain. Germline assignment: CDR1 ENHRY and CDR2 SYGVKD. The CDR3 has 13 residues. Between the trimmed V and J ends, which lost 9 bases and 1 base, there was a span of 9 bases. The chain's CDR3 is CAILSENTGELFF. DNA of the CDR3: TGTGCCATTTTGAGCGAGAACACCGGGGAGCTGTTTTTT.

This clonotype showed up many times. The rearrangement links TRBV12-3 or TRBV12-4 to TRBJ1-1; D not certain. The CDR3 spans 11 residues. Trimming left V 1 base short and J 11 bases short, with 8 bases between. The CDR3 loop reads CASSLGVIAFF. The CDR3 bases are TGTGCCAGCAGTTTAGGAGTGATCGCTTTCTTT.

This chain links TRBV28 with TRBJ2-5; perhaps TRBD1 as D (5 bases). Trimming cost V 3 bases and J 4 bases, with 12 bases left between them. CDR1 and CDR2 (germline): MDHEN, SYDVKM. The CDR3 runs to 14 residues. In nucleotides, the CDR3 is TGTGCCAGCAGTTTGGGGCAGGCCCCAGAGACCCAGTACTTC. It codes for CASSLGQAPETQYF.

This clonotype was detected a few times. The chain uses TRBV7-2 and TRBJ2-1, with D unresolved. The germline CDR1 and CDR2 sequences are SGHTA and FQGNSA. This CDR3 is built from 13 residues. Trimming pared 2 bases from V and 3 bases from J, leaving 5 bases between. CDR3 region: CASSLRRYNEQFF. For the CDR3, the DNA is TGTGCCAGCAGCTTACGACGCTACAATGAGCAGTTCTTC.

The genes are TRBV6-2 or TRBV6-3 and TRBJ2-7, with 11 bases matching TRBD2. The CDR3 sequence is 15 residues long. Germline V gives CDR1 MNHEY, CDR2 SVGEGT. After removal of 7 bases from V and 6 bases from J, the junction contained 11 bases not matched to a gene. The CDR3 sequence is CASKTSGNTAGEQYF. The CDR3 DNA sequence: TGTGCCAGCAAGACTAGCGGGAACACAGCAGGCGAGCAGTACTTC.

Many counts were recorded for this clonotype. The genes are TRBV18 and TRBJ2-2; D unclear. The CDR3 is made up of 13 amino acids. Germline V gene data show CDR1 as KGHSH and CDR2 as LQKENI. Trimming stripped 6 bases from V and 1 base from J, with 6 bases between. The DNA of the CDR3 is TGTGCCAGCTCGTGGGAGAACACCGGGGAGCTGTTTTTT. Protein: CASSWENTGELFF.

The sample holds many counts of this clonotype. The V gene is TRBV29-1, the J gene TRBJ2-7; tentatively, D is TRBD2 (5 bases). The CDR3 contains 11 residues. Germline lookup yields CDR1 SQVTM and CDR2 ANQGSEA. The V end was cut by 2 bases, the J end by 6 bases, with 8 bases between. For the CDR3, the DNA is TGCAGCGTTGAACTAGCACGCGAGCAGTACTTC. Translating gives CSVELAREQYF.

This rearrangement joins TRBV18 to TRBJ2-7, with D perhaps assigned TRBD1 or TRBD2 (6 bases each). The length of the CDR3 is 14 residues. V dropped 6 bases and J dropped 1 base, with 13 bases sitting between them. CDR1 is KGHSH, CDR2 LQKENI, per germline. CDR3 sequence: CASSAGHSSYEQYF. The CDR3 DNA reads TGTGCCAGCTCCGCGGGACACTCTTCCTACGAGCAGTACTTC.

J is TRBJ1-1 and V is TRBV4-2; D ambiguous. V was shortened by 0 bases and J by 13 bases, with 15 bases between the two germline ends. The CDR3 totals 13 residues. CDR1 and CDR2 from the germline V gene are LGHNA and YNFKEQ. The CDR3 sequence: CASSQDLERELFF. CDR3 DNA sequence: TGTGCCAGCAGCCAAGATTTAGAACGGGAGCTTTTCTTT.

This chain joins TRBV11-2 and TRBJ1-1; no definite D call. Looked up from germline, CDR1 is SGHAT and CDR2 is FQNNGV. V lost 5 bases and J 5 bases, leaving 15 bases between the germline ends. The CDR3 loop spans 14 amino acids. CDR3 residues: CASSLGGAGTEAFF. The CDR3 DNA reads as TGTGCCAGCAGCCTAGGCGGCGCGGGAACTGAAGCTTTCTTT.

This clonotype was detected ten times or more. The chain uses TRBV30 and TRBJ2-1; D perhaps matches TRBD2 (6 bases). Per the germline V gene, CDR1 is GTSNPN and CDR2 is SVGIG (reference sequence). This CDR3 contains 12 residues. Trimming took off 5 bases at V and 5 bases at J, with 10 bases between the two ends. In nucleotides, the CDR3 is TGTGCCTGGGGACTATATGACAATGAGCAGTTCTTC. It encodes CAWGLYDNEQFF.

This clonotype appeared a few times. The CDR3 sequence is CASSAAGDNEQFF. For the CDR3, the DNA is TGTGCCAGCAGTGCGGCGGGAGACAATGAGCAGTTCTTC. The gene calls are TRBV9 and TRBJ2-1; 7 positions agree with TRBD2. The germline CDR1 and CDR2 sequences are SGDLS and YYNGEE. J lost 5 bases, V lost 5 bases, and 4 bases had no gene match. The CDR3 extends over 13 amino acids.

The sample holds many counts of this clonotype. This sequence joins TRBV6-2 or TRBV6-3 and TRBJ2-7, with TRBD1 as a possible D gene (6 bases). The length of the CDR3 is 11 residues. Germline CDR1 reads MNHEY; CDR2 reads SVGEGT. Trimming shortened V by 6 bases and J by 12 bases, and 15 bases separated the two germline ends. Here the CDR3 reads CASSRQDKRYF. The CDR3 DNA is TGTGCCAGCAGCAGACAGGACAAGAGGTACTTC.

This clonotype was observed many times. The chain uses TRBV5-1 and TRBJ2-1; 7 bases line up with TRBD2. Looked up from germline, CDR1 is SGHRS and CDR2 is YFSETQ. With 2 bases clipped from V and 4 bases from J, the junction kept 9 bases outside the gene matches. The CDR3 extends over 16 amino acids. This CDR3 reads CASSFLPASGYNEQFF. Here the CDR3 DNA reads TGCGCCAGCAGCTTCTTACCGGCTAGCGGATACAATGAGCAGTTCTTC.

Many counts were recorded for this clonotype. The rearrangement links TRBV5-1 to TRBJ2-7; no clear D. The CDR3 has 16 residues. The V end lost 0 bases, the J end lost 2 bases, and 15 bases lay between the germline ends. CDR1 and CDR2 from the germline V gene are SGHRS and YFSETQ. The CDR3 coding sequence is TGCGCCAGCAGCTTGGCCAAGAGAGCCGATACCTACGAGCAGTACTTC. Protein sequence: CASSLAKRADTYEQYF.

Many counts were recorded for this clonotype. The chain recombines TRBV6-2 or TRBV6-3 with TRBJ2-1, with TRBD2 identical over 11 bases. With V trimmed by 3 bases and J by 0 bases, 10 bases remained unmatched. Looked up from germline, CDR1 is MNHEY and CDR2 is SVGEGT. CDR3 length equals 19 residues. The CDR3 bases are TGTGCCAGCAGTTATTCGACTAGCGGGATCTACAGCTCCTACAATGAGCAGTTCTTC. Amino acids: CASSYSTSGIYSSYNEQFF.

This clonotype occurred many times. V is TRBV6-6 and J is TRBJ2-7; D not resolved. Per the germline V gene, CDR1 is MNHNY and CDR2 is SVGAGI (reference sequence). V gave up 0 bases and J gave up 4 bases, with 4 bases separating them. The CDR3 is made up of 12 amino acids. The CDR3 DNA reads as TGTGCCAGCAGTTACTCGATGTACGAGCAGTACTTC. Translated: CASSYSMYEQYF.

At least ten counts were recorded for this clonotype. This rearrangement joins TRBV10-3 to TRBJ2-1; the D is unclear. This CDR3 spans 13 amino acids. Germline V gives CDR1 ENHRY, CDR2 SYGVKD. V was pared by 2 bases and J by 5 bases, with 7 bases between. CDR3 protein: CAISESANNEQFF. The CDR3 DNA reads TGTGCCATCAGTGAGAGTGCTAACAATGAGCAGTTCTTC.

The sample holds many counts of this clonotype. J is TRBJ2-2 and V is TRBV7-9; D may correspond to TRBD1 or TRBD2 (5 bases each). V was cut by 3 bases and J by 4 bases, with 6 bases left in between. Germline CDR1 reads SEHNR; CDR2 reads FQNEAQ (reference sequence). This CDR3 is 13 amino acids long. This CDR3 is CASSFGGTGELFF. The DNA for the CDR3 is TGTGCCAGCAGCTTTGGGGGCACCGGGGAGCTGTTTTTT.

This clonotype came up a few times. This sequence joins TRBV6-2 or TRBV6-3 and TRBJ1-5, with a weak D call TRBD1 (6 bases). Trimming removed 7 bases from V and 0 bases from J, with 13 bases in between. Germline V gives CDR1 MNHEY, CDR2 SVGEGT. The CDR3 runs 15 residues. The CDR3 loop is CASTKGQLSNQPQHF. CDR3 in DNA: TGTGCCAGCACCAAAGGACAGCTTAGCAATCAGCCCCAGCATTTT.

This clonotype was counted ten times or more. V usage is TRBV7-2 and J usage is TRBJ2-1, with D hard to call. Germline V gene sequence: CDR1 SGHTA, CDR2 FQGNSA. V dropped 1 base and J dropped 9 bases, with 10 bases sitting between them. The CDR3 runs to 13 residues. CDR3 nucleotide sequence: TGTGCCAGCAGCTTAGATCTAGTGCGTGAGCAGTTCTTC. Amino acids: CASSLDLVREQFF.

In this sample, this clonotype turned up many times. The V and J genes are TRBV4-1 and TRBJ1-2; D is ambiguous. CDR3 length: 13 amino acids. In germline, CDR1 is MGHRA, CDR2 YSYEKL. Trimming pared 0 bases from V and 4 bases from J, leaving 6 bases between. The DNA of the CDR3 is TGCGCCAGCAGCCAAGACGGAGTCTATGGCTACACCTTC. It translates to CASSQDGVYGYTF.

This clonotype was counted only a few times. V is TRBV7-2 and J is TRBJ2-3; possibly TRBD2 for D (5 bases). Germline-derived CDR1 and CDR2 are SGHTA and FQGNSA. This CDR3 contains 14 residues. Trimming took 1 base from V and 4 from J, leaving 9 bases between them. CDR3 DNA: TGTGCCAGCAGCTTAGGGACGAGGGCAGATACGCAGTATTTT. Amino acid sequence: CASSLGTRADTQYF.